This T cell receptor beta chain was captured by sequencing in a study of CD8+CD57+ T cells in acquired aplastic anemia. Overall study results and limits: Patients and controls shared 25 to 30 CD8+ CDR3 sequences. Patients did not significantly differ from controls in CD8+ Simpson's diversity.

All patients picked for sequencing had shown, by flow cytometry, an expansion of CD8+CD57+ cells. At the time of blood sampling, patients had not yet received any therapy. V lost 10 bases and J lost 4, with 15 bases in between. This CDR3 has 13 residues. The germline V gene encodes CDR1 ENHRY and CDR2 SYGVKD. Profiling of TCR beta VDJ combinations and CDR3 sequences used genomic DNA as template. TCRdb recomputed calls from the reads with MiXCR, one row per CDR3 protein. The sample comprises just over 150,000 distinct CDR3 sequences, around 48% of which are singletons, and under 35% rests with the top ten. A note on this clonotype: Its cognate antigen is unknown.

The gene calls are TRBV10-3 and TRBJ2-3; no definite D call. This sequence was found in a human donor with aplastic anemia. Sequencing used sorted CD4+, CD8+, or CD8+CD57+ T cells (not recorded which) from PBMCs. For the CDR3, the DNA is TGTGCCAACCAGGCTCGTGGCGCAGATACGCAGTATTTT. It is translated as CANQARGADTQYF.